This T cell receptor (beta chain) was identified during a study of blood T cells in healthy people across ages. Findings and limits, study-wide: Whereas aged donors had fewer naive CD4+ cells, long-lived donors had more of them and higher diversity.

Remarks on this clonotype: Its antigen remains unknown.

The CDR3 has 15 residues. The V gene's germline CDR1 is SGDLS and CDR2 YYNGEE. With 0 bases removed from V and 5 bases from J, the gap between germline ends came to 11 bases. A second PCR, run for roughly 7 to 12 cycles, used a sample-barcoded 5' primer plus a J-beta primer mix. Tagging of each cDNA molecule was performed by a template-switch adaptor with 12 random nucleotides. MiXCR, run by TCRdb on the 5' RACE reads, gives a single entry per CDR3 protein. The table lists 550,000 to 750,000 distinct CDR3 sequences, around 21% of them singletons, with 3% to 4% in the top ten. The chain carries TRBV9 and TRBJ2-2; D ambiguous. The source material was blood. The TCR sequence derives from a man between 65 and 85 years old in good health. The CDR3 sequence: CASSVDGQVTGELFF. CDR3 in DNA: TGTGCCAGCAGCGTAGACGGCCAAGTGACCGGGGAGCTGTTTTTT. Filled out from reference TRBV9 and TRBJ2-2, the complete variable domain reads DSGVTQTPKHLITATGQRVTLRCSPRSGDLSVYWYQQSLDQGLQFLIQYYNGEERAKGNILERFSAQQFPDLHSELNLSSLELGDSALYFCASSVDGQVTGELFFGEGSRLTVL.